This T cell receptor (beta chain) was captured by sequencing in a study of T cell changes during pregnancy in multiple sclerosis. Assay used: immunoSEQ multiplex PCR; TCRdb lists only in-frame clones, some missing. Among 58,000 or so clones, approximately 90% were seen once, and the ten largest hold about 2.5%. Sequenced here: peripheral blood, sampled in the first trimester of pregnancy. The clonotype originates from a female donor with multiple sclerosis, enrolled in a pregnancy study.

The CDR3 loop is CAWNSVGTSTDTQYF. The CDR3 DNA reads TGTGCCTGGAATTCGGTGGGGACTAGCACAGATACGCAGTATTTT. The V call is TRBV30, the J call TRBJ2-3, with D possibly being TRBD2 (6 bases). CDR1 is GTSNPN and CDR2 is SVGIG in the germline V gene (reference sequence). The CDR3 covers 15 residues. Trimming shortened V by 4 bases and J by 0 bases, and 14 bases separated the two germline ends.